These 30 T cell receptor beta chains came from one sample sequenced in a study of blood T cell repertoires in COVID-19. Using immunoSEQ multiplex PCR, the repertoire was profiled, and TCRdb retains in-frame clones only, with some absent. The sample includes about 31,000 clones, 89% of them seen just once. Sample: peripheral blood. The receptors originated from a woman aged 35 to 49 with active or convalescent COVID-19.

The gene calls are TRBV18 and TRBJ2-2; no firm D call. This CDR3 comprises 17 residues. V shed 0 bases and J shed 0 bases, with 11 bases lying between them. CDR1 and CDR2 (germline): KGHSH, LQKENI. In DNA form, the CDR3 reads TGTGCCAGCTCACCACCGAATAACAGAGCGAACACCGGGGAGCTGTTTTTT. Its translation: CASSPPNNRANTGELFF.

The CDR3 nucleotides are TGTGCCAGCAGTCCTGGGACAGGGTTGGTCGAGCAGTACTTC. This codes for CASSPGTGLVEQYF. This chain connects TRBV9 to TRBJ2-7; TRBD1 agrees at 9 bases. The germline V gene encodes CDR1 SGDLS and CDR2 YYNGEE. J was trimmed by 6 bases and V by 5 bases; bases with no gene match: 9. CDR3 length: 14 amino acids.

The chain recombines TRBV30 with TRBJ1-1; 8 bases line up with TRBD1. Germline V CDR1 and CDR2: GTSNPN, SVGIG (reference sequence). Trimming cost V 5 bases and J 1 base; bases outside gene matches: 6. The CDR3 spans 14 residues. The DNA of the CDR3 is TGTGCCTGGGACCAGGGACAGGCGAACACTGAAGCTTTCTTT. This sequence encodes CAWDQGQANTEAFF.

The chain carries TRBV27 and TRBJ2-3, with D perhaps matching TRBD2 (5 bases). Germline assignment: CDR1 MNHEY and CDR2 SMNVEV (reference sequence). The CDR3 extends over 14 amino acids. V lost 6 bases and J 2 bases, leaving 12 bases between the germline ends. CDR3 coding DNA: TGTGCCAGCAGACGCTGGGGAGACACAGATACGCAGTATTTT. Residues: CASRRWGDTDTQYF.

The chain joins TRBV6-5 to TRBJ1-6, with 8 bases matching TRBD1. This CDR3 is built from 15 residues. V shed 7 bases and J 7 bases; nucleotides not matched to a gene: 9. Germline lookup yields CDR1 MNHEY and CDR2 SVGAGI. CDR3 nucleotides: TGTGCCAGCATCGCCGGACAGGGTATGAATTCACCCCTCCACTTT. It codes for CASIAGQGMNSPLHF.

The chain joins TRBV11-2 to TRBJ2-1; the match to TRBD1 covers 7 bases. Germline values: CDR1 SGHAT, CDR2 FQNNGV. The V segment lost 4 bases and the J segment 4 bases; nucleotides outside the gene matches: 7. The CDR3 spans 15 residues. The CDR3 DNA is TGTGCCAGCAGCTCGGGACAGACTTCATACAATGAGCAGTTCTTC. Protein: CASSSGQTSYNEQFF.

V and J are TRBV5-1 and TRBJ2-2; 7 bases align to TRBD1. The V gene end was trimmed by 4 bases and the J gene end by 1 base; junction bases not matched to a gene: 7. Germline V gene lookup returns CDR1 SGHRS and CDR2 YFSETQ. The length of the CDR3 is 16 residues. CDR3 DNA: TGCGCCAGCAGCCCGAGACAGGGCAGGAACACCGGGGAGCTGTTTTTT. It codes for CASSPRQGRNTGELFF.

For the CDR3, the DNA is TGTGCCAGCAGCTTAACAGCGGGACAGGGCAATGAGCAGTTCTTC. It is translated as CASSLTAGQGNEQFF. The chain couples TRBV7-3 to TRBJ2-1; 9 bases fit TRBD1. Germline lookup yields CDR1 SGHTA and CDR2 FQGTGA. Trimming took 0 bases from V and 6 from J; bases not matched to a gene: 3. This CDR3 has 15 residues. The full variable domain, with the rest looked up from reference TRBV7-3 and TRBJ2-1, is GAGVSQTPSNKVTEKGKYVELRCDPISGHTALYWYRQSLGQGPEFLIYFQGTGAADDSGLPNDRFFAVRPEGSVSTLKIQRTERGDSAVYLCASSLTAGQGNEQFFGPGTRLTVL.

The CDR3 DNA reads TGTGCCAGCACTCGAGGGGGACAGAACTATGGCTACACCTTC. It encodes CASTRGGQNYGYTF. This chain uses TRBV9 with TRBJ1-2; 7 nucleotides agree with TRBD1. The trim removed 6 bases at V and 2 bases at J, leaving 7 bases unmatched. The CDR3 is 14 amino acids. Germline V gene sequence: CDR1 SGDLS, CDR2 YYNGEE.

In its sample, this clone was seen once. In DNA form, the CDR3 reads TGCGCCAGCAGCCAGAACCCGGGACAGGGCTCTGGAAACACCATATATTTT. It translates to CASSQNPGQGSGNTIYF. V usage is TRBV4-1 and J usage is TRBJ1-3, with 9 bases fitting TRBD1. Germline V gene data show CDR1 as MGHRA and CDR2 as YSYEKL. The CDR3 spans 17 residues. V lost 3 bases to trimming and J lost 0 bases; unmatched junction nucleotides: 6.

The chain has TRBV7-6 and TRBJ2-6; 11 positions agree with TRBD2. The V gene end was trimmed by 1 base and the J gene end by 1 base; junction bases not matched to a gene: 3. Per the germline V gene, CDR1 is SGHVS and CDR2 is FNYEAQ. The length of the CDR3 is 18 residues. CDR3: CASSLGLAGGSGANVLTF. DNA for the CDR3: TGTGCCAGCAGCTTAGGGCTAGCGGGAGGTTCTGGGGCCAACGTCCTGACTTTC.

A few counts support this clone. The CDR3 protein is CASSPTPDLANYGYTF. The CDR3 nucleotides read TGTGCCAGTAGCCCCACCCCAGACTTAGCTAACTATGGCTACACCTTC. The chain joins TRBV19 to TRBJ1-2; D remains unclear. Germline V lookup: CDR1 LNHDA, CDR2 SQIVND (reference sequence). The V end was cut by 6 bases, the J end by 0 bases, with 17 bases between. This CDR3 is built from 16 residues.

In DNA, the CDR3 is TGTGCCAGCAGCTCGACAGGGCGATACGAGCAGTACTTC. It specifies CASSSTGRYEQYF. The V gene is TRBV7-2, the J gene TRBJ2-7; 7 bases map to TRBD1. The junction had 4 bases not matched to a gene; V was cut back by 4 bases and J by 4 bases. The CDR3 covers 13 residues. Germline V gives CDR1 SGHTA, CDR2 FQGNSA.

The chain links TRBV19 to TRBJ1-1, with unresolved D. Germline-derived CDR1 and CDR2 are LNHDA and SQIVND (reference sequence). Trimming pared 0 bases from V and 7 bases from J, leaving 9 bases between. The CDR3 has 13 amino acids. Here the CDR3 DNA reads TGTGCCAGTAGTATAGATCGGCAGGTTGAAGCTTTCTTT. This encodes CASSIDRQVEAFF.

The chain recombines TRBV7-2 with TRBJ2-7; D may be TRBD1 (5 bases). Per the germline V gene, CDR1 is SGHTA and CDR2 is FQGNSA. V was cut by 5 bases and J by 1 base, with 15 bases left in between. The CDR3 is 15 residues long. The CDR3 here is CASSEATGPSYEQYF. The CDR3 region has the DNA TGTGCCAGCAGCGAGGCCACAGGCCCGTCCTACGAGCAGTACTTC.

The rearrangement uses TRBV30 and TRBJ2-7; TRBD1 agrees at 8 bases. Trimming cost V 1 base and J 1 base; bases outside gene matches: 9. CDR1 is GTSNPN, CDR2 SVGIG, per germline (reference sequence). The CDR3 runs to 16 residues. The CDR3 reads CAWSGAVQGDSYEQYF. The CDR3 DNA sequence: TGTGCCTGGAGTGGCGCGGTACAGGGGGATTCCTACGAGCAGTACTTC.

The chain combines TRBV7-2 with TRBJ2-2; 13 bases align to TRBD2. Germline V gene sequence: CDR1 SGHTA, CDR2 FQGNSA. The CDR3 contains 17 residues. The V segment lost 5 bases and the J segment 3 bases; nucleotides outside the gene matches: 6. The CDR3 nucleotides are TGTGCCAGCAGCATACTAGCGGGGGGGCCGGACACCGGGGAGCTGTTTTTT. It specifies CASSILAGGPDTGELFF.

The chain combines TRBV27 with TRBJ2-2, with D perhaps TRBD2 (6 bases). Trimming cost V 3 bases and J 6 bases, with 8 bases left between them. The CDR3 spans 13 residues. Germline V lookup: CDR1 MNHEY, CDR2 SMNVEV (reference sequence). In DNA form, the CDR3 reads TGTGCCAGCAGTTTGACTAGTCCCGGGGAGCTGTTTTTT. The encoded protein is CASSLTSPGELFF.

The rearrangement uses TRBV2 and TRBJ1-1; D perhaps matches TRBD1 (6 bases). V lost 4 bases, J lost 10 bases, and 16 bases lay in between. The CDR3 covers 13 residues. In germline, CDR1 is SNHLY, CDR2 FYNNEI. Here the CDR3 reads CASSVVAGELAFF. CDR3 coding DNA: TGTGCCAGCAGTGTCGTTGCAGGGGAGTTAGCTTTCTTT.

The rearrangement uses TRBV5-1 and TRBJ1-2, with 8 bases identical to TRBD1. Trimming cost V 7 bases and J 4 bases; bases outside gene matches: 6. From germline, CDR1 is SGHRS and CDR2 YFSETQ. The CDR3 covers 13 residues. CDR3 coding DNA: TGCGCCAGCTACGGACAGGGAGTCTATGGCTACACCTTC. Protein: CASYGQGVYGYTF.

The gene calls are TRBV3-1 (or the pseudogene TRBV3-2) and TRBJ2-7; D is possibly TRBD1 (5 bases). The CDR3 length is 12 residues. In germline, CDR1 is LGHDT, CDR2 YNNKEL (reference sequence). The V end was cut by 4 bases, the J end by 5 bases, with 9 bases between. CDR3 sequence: CASSPRADEQYF. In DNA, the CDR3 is TGTGCCAGCAGCCCCAGGGCCGACGAGCAGTACTTC.

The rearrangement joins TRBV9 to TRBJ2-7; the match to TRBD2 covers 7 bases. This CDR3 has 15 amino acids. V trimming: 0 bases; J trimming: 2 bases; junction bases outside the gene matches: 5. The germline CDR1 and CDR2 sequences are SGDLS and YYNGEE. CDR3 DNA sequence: TGTGCCAGCAGCGTAGAGCAGGGAGGGGCCTACGAGCAGTACTTC. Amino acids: CASSVEQGGAYEQYF.

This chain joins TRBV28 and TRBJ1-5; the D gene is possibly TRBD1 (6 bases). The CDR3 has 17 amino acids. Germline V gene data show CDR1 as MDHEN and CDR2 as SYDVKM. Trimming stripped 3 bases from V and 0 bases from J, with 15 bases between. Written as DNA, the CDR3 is TGTGCCAGCAGTTTGGGGGCCTCCCGCCATAGCAATCAGCCCCAGCATTTT. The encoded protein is CASSLGASRHSNQPQHF.

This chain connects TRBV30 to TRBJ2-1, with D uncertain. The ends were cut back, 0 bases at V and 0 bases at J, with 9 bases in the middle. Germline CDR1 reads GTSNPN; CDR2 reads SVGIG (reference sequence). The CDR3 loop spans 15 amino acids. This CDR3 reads CAWSVWQDSYNEQFF. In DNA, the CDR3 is TGTGCCTGGAGTGTTTGGCAGGACTCCTACAATGAGCAGTTCTTC.

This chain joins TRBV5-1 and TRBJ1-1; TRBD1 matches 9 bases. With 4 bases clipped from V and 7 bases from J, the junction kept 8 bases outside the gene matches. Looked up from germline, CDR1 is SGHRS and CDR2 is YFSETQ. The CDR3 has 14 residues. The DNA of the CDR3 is TGCGCCAGCAGCCCACTGGGACAGGGCTTTGAAGCTTTCTTT. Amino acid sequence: CASSPLGQGFEAFF.

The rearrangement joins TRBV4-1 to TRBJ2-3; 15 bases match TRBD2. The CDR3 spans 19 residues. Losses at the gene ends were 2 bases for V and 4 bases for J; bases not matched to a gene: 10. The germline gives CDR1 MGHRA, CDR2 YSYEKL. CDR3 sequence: CASSQRAGLAGGMPDTQYF. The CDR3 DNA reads TGCGCCAGCAGCCAACGAGCGGGACTAGCGGGAGGAATGCCAGATACGCAGTATTTT.

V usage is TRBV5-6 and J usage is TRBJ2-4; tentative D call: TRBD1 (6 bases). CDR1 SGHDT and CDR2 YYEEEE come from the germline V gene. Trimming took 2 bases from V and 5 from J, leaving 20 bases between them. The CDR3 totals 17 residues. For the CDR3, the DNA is TGTGCCAGCAGCTTCTTGGTAGGGGGATTACGAGAAAACATTCAGTACTTC. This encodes CASSFLVGGLRENIQYF.

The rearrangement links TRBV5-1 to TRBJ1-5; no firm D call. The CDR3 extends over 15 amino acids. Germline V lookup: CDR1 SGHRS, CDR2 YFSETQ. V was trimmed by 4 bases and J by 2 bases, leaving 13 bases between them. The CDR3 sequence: CASSPDNPRNQPQHF. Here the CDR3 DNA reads TGCGCCAGCAGCCCAGATAACCCCCGCAATCAGCCCCAGCATTTT. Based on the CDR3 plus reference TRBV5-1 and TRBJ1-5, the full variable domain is KAGVTQTPRYLIKTRGQQVTLSCSPISGHRSVSWYQQTPGQGLQFLFEYFSETQRNKGNFPGRFSGRQFSNSRSEMNVSTLELGDSALYLCASSPDNPRNQPQHFGDGTRLSIL.

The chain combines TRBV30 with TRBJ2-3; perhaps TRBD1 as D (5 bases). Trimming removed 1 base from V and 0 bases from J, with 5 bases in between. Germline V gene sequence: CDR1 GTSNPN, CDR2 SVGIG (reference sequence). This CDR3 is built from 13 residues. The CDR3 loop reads CAWSGQSTDTQYF. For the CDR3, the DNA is TGTGCCTGGAGTGGACAGAGCACAGATACGCAGTATTTT.

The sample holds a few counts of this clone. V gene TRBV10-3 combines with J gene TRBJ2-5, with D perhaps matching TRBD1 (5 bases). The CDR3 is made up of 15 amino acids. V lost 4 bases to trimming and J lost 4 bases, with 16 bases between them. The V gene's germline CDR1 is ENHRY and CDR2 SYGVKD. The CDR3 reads CAISGRQSGPETQYF. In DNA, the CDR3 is TGTGCCATCAGTGGAAGACAGTCAGGACCAGAGACCCAGTACTTC.